Following are 27 T cell receptor beta chains from one sample sequenced in a study of Graves' ophthalmopathy and Graves' hyperthyroidism. RNA transcripts yielded amplified TCR beta CDR3 regions. The first-round RT-PCR employed HTBI primers together with the Qiagen OneStep RT-PCR kit. A multiplex PCR was then performed as the second round. TCRdb recomputed calls from the multiplex PCR reads with MiXCR, one row per CDR3 protein. The table has about 620,000 distinct CDR3 sequences, 22% seen once; the top ten hold roughly 7.4%. Sequencing was done on a sample of peripheral blood. Receptors originate from a woman between 18 and 29 years old with stable Graves' hyperthyroidism. Some clones in this sample may be carry-over from other donors' samples.

This clonotype was picked up a small number of times. This CDR3 is CAWSVDGQGVLKRSGYTF. The CDR3 coding sequence is TGTGCCTGGAGTGTAGACGGTCAGGGGGTCCTCAAACGTTCTGGCTACACCTTC. The chain couples TRBV30 to TRBJ1-2; 7 bases align to TRBD1. Trimming at V came to 0 bases and at J to 7 bases, leaving 20 bases not matched to a gene. Germline V gene lookup returns CDR1 GTSNPN and CDR2 SVGIG (reference sequence). The CDR3 loop spans 18 amino acids. Using reference TRBV30 and TRBJ1-2 for the parts outside the CDR3, the full variable domain is SQTIHQWPATLVQPVGSPLSLECTVEGTSNPNLYWYRQAAGRGLQLLFYSVGIGQISSEVPQNLSASRPQDRQFILSSKKLLLSDSGFYLCAWSVDGQGVLKRSGYTFGSGTRLTVV.

This clonotype was counted ten times or more. The CDR3, as DNA: TGTGCCAGCCAACCGGGACTAGGGTTAAACGAGCAGTACTTC. Its protein product is CASQPGLGLNEQYF. This sequence joins TRBV7-8 and TRBJ2-7, with 8 bases that match TRBD2. This CDR3 spans 14 amino acids. Losses at the gene ends were 8 bases for V and 5 bases for J; bases not matched to a gene: 11. The germline gives CDR1 SGHVS, CDR2 FQNEAQ.

This clonotype occurred many times. The genes are TRBV20-1 and TRBJ2-7, with D possibly TRBD2 on 6 matching bases. In germline, CDR1 is DFQATT, CDR2 SNEGSKA (reference sequence). The CDR3 has 13 amino acids. V was shortened by 6 bases and J by 7 bases, with 19 bases between the two germline ends. CDR3 sequence reads: CSAATRRLSEQYF. The CDR3 DNA sequence: TGCAGTGCAGCGACTAGAAGACTTAGTGAGCAGTACTTC.

At least ten counts were recorded for this clonotype. The rearrangement uses TRBV15 and TRBJ1-2, with D possibly matching TRBD1 (6 bases). V dropped 0 bases and J dropped 6 bases, with 17 bases sitting between them. From germline, CDR1 is LNHNV and CDR2 YYDKDF (reference sequence). The CDR3 has 16 amino acids. The CDR3 DNA sequence: TGTGCCACCAGCAGAGATCGAGGGGGTAGAAGAAATGGCTACACCTTC. Its protein is CATSRDRGGRRNGYTF.

This clonotype occurred many times. V and J are TRBV28 and TRBJ1-2, with D perhaps TRBD1 (5 bases). CDR1 is MDHEN and CDR2 is SYDVKM in the germline V gene. The CDR3 spans 15 residues. The V end lost 1 base, the J end lost 3 bases, and 12 bases lay between the germline ends. CDR3 nucleotides: TGTGCCAGCAGTTTATCGGCAGGGAGCTACTATGGCTACACCTTC. This encodes CASSLSAGSYYGYTF.

This clonotype was counted many times. The V call is TRBV27, the J call TRBJ2-7; TRBD2 aligns across 13 bases. The length of the CDR3 is 16 residues. The germline V gene has CDR1 MNHEY and CDR2 SMNVEV (reference sequence). Trimming took 5 bases from V and 4 from J; bases not matched to a gene: 8. CDR3 sequence: CASSPGTSGVVYEQYF. The CDR3, as DNA: TGTGCCAGCAGTCCCGGGACTAGCGGGGTGGTATACGAGCAGTACTTC.

The CDR3 here is CASSLGLGVTEAFF. CDR3 in DNA: TGTGCCAGCAGTTTAGGGTTAGGGGTCACTGAAGCTTTCTTT. This chain uses TRBV28 with TRBJ1-1; perhaps TRBD1 as D (5 bases). CDR3 length: 14 amino acids. Germline V gene data show CDR1 as MDHEN and CDR2 as SYDVKM. V lost 2 bases and J lost 4, with 11 bases in between. Full variable domain (outside the CDR3, taken from reference TRBV28 and TRBJ1-1): DVKVTQSSRYLVKRTGEKVFLECVQDMDHENMFWYRQDPGLGLRLIYFSYDVKMKEKGDIPEGYSVSREKKERFSLILESASTNQTSMYLCASSLGLGVTEAFFGQGTRLTVV.

This clonotype occurred many times. The chain employs TRBV24-1 and TRBJ1-1; no firm D call. The CDR3 covers 13 residues. CDR1 and CDR2 (germline): KGHDR, SFDVKD. Trimming removed 3 bases at V and 7 bases at J, with 11 bases between. The CDR3 loop is CATSDSRHLEAFF. The CDR3 nucleotides are TGTGCCACCAGTGATAGTCGGCACCTTGAAGCTTTCTTT.

The chain couples TRBV11-1 to TRBJ2-2, with D possibly being TRBD2 (5 bases). The CDR3 sequence is 16 residues long. Germline V gene sequence: CDR1 SGHAT, CDR2 FQDESV (reference sequence). Trimming removed 6 bases at V and 4 bases at J, with 18 bases between. CDR3 nucleotide sequence: TGTGCCAGCAGTTCCAGCGGCATTTCTTCCACCGGGGAGCTGTTTTTT. The encoded protein is CASSSSGISSTGELFF.

This clonotype came up many times. The J gene is TRBJ1-1, the V gene TRBV9; tentative D call: TRBD1 (6 bases). This CDR3 is built from 14 residues. The germline gives CDR1 SGDLS, CDR2 YYNGEE. V lost 3 bases, J lost 2 bases, and 11 bases lay in between. The CDR3 DNA reads as TGTGCCAGCAGCGGCTCGACAGGTAACACTGAAGCTTTCTTT. Protein product: CASSGSTGNTEAFF.

There are a few counts of this clonotype. The rearrangement uses TRBV20-1 and TRBJ2-7, with 9 bases fitting TRBD2. CDR3 length equals 13 residues. The V gene end was trimmed by 7 bases and the J gene end by 2 bases; junction bases not matched to a gene: 6. Looked up from germline, CDR1 is DFQATT and CDR2 is SNEGSKA (reference sequence). Here the CDR3 DNA reads TGCAGTGTTACTAGCGGGCCAACCTACGAGCAGTACTTC. Residues: CSVTSGPTYEQYF.

This clonotype has a count of ten or more. The genes are TRBV6-5 and TRBJ2-5; 8 bases map to TRBD2. CDR1 is MNHEY, CDR2 SVGAGI, per germline. This CDR3 region has 14 residues. V gave up 8 bases and J gave up 1 base; unmatched junction bases: 6. As DNA, the CDR3 is TGTGCCAGCCAACCCGGGAGGGTCCAAGAGACCCAGTACTTC. It translates to CASQPGRVQETQYF.

This clonotype was observed at least ten times. The chain has TRBV27 and TRBJ2-7; D unclear. From germline, CDR1 is MNHEY and CDR2 SMNVEV (reference sequence). Trimming removed 8 bases at V and 4 bases at J, with 15 bases between. The CDR3 is 13 residues long. CDR3 sequence: CASPGRWGYEQYF. The CDR3, as DNA: TGTGCCAGCCCTGGGCGGTGGGGATACGAGCAGTACTTC.

This clonotype was picked up a small number of times. CDR3 in amino acids: CASRTGGASVAEAFF. The CDR3 nucleotides are TGTGCCAGCCGGACAGGGGGCGCCTCTGTGGCTGAAGCTTTCTTT. The chain carries TRBV12-3 or TRBV12-4 and TRBJ1-1; 11 bases fit TRBD1. V gave up 8 bases and J gave up 6 bases; unmatched junction bases: 11. This CDR3 has 15 residues.

Concerning this clonotype itself: Since the CDR3 does not end with the conserved phenylalanine or tryptophan, this likely comes from a read error. No DNA is shown, since the ends of the CDR3 on it are uncertain; the CDR3 is the one TCRdb lists. The gene calls are TRBV10-1 and TRBJ1-5. Per germline, CDR1 WNHNN and CDR2 SYGVQD (reference sequence). The CDR3 comprises 13 residues, both ends counted. CDR3 amino acids: CASSESGDQPQQL.

The chain is built from TRBV30 and TRBJ2-2; D may be TRBD2 (6 bases). V was shortened by 4 bases and J by 8 bases, with 11 bases between the two germline ends. Germline V gene sequence: CDR1 GTSNPN, CDR2 SVGIG (reference sequence). This CDR3 has 12 amino acids. Here the CDR3 reads CAWNPGGGELFF. CDR3 nucleotide sequence: TGTGCCTGGAATCCCGGAGGGGGGGAGCTGTTTTTT.

About this clonotype: Germline is not matched at one junction end, which may reflect a read error. The J gene is TRBJ1-1, the V gene TRBV3-1, with 7 bases identical to TRBD1. Looked up from germline, CDR1 is LGHDT and CDR2 is YNNKEL (reference sequence). The CDR3 length is 15 residues. CDR3 sequence reads: CAGRGGTGTVGWAFF. CDR3 nucleotides: TGTGCCGGCAGAGGGGGGACCGGGACAGTAGGCTGGGCTTTCTTT.

This clonotype was detected ten times or more. The V and J genes are TRBV10-3 and TRBJ1-2, with D possibly being TRBD1 (6 bases). Trimming took off 3 bases at V and 3 bases at J, with 8 bases between the two ends. Germline V gene data show CDR1 as ENHRY and CDR2 as SYGVKD. The CDR3 has 13 amino acids. CDR3 sequence reads: CAISDRGDYGYTF. The CDR3 region has the DNA TGTGCCATCAGTGACAGGGGCGACTATGGCTACACCTTC.

In this sample, this clonotype turned up many times. The V and J genes are TRBV5-1 and TRBJ1-2, with D unclear. CDR1 SGHRS and CDR2 YFSETQ come from the germline V gene. V lost 4 bases and J 8 bases, leaving 30 bases between the germline ends. The CDR3 loop spans 18 amino acids. CDR3 bases: TGCGCCAGCAGCCATGACGTGAAAGACCCAAGAAAACTATGGGGCTACACCTTC. Translated: CASSHDVKDPRKLWGYTF.

The J gene is TRBJ1-1, the V gene TRBV9; perhaps TRBD1 as D (6 bases). Germline CDR1 is SGDLS and CDR2 is YYNGEE. This CDR3 comprises 14 residues. V was clipped by 3 bases and J by 5 bases, with 14 bases between them. The chain's CDR3 is CASSAREGGTEAFF. The CDR3 nucleotides read TGTGCCAGCAGCGCCCGGGAAGGGGGAACTGAAGCTTTCTTT. The variable domain in full, with the rest retrieved from reference TRBV9 and TRBJ1-1, is DSGVTQTPKHLITATGQRVTLRCSPRSGDLSVYWYQQSLDQGLQFLIQYYNGEERAKGNILERFSAQQFPDLHSELNLSSLELGDSALYFCASSAREGGTEAFFGQGTRLTVV.

This clonotype came up many times. The chain uses TRBV10-3 and TRBJ1-3, with D perhaps TRBD1 (5 bases). The CDR3 length is 15 residues. V was trimmed by 3 bases and J by 4 bases, leaving 13 bases between them. Germline V lookup: CDR1 ENHRY, CDR2 SYGVKD. CDR3 in DNA: TGTGCCATCAGTGATTTGGACACAAGAGGAAACACCATATATTTT. Protein: CAISDLDTRGNTIYF.

This clonotype was found many times. The chain employs TRBV4-1 and TRBJ2-5; 13 bases fit TRBD2. V lost 0 bases, J lost 3 bases, and 1 base stayed unmatched. The CDR3 loop spans 16 amino acids. Germline V gene lookup returns CDR1 MGHRA and CDR2 YSYEKL. The CDR3 nucleotides are TGCGCCAGCAGCCAAGACGGACTAGCGGGAGAAGAGACCCAGTACTTC. Encoded protein: CASSQDGLAGEETQYF.

This sequence joins TRBV7-3 and TRBJ1-6; no definite D call. Trimming took off 1 base at V and 5 bases at J, with 12 bases between the two ends. Germline loops: CDR1 SGHTA, CDR2 FQGTGA. The CDR3 consists of 16 residues. CDR3 coding DNA: TGTGCCAGCAGCTTAAACTCCGCAGGCAATAATTCACCCCTCCACTTT. Translating it yields CASSLNSAGNNSPLHF.

Ten or more counts support this clonotype. V and J are TRBV12-3 or TRBV12-4 and TRBJ1-1, with TRBD1 matching 9 bases. V lost 6 bases and J lost 5; bases outside the gene matches: 10. The CDR3 spans 15 residues. Written as DNA, the CDR3 is TGTGCCAGCAGCAATACTATCGGACAGGGGACTGAAGCTTTCTTT. It translates to CASSNTIGQGTEAFF.

V usage is TRBV29-1 and J usage is TRBJ2-7; D is perhaps TRBD1 or TRBD2 (5 bases each). V lost 3 bases and J lost 2, with 11 bases in between. This CDR3 is 13 amino acids long. Germline CDR1 is SQVTM and CDR2 is ANQGSEA. The CDR3 is CSVEGRAAYEQYF. The CDR3 coding sequence is TGCAGCGTTGAGGGGCGGGCCGCCTACGAGCAGTACTTC.

The gene calls are TRBV13 and TRBJ2-7; D possibly corresponds to TRBD1 (5 bases). Per the germline V gene, CDR1 is PRHDT and CDR2 is FYEKMQ (reference sequence). This CDR3 has 13 amino acids. Trimming removed 1 base at V and 5 bases at J, with 9 bases between. The CDR3 region has the DNA TGTGCCAGCAGCTTAGAAGACAGCCACGAGCAGTACTTC. Its protein is CASSLEDSHEQYF.

This clonotype was seen ten or more times. The chain is built from TRBV20-1 and TRBJ1-6; 8 bases are shared with TRBD1. Trimming cost V 5 bases and J 5 bases; bases outside gene matches: 2. Germline V gene sequence: CDR1 DFQATT, CDR2 SNEGSKA (reference sequence). CDR3 length equals 13 residues. CDR3 in DNA: TGCAGTGCTCCGGGACAGGATAATTCACCCCTCCACTTT. Residues: CSAPGQDNSPLHF.